This T cell receptor beta chain originates from a study of OX40 agonist ivuxolimab in advanced cancers. Study-level points and caveats: Certain nonresponding patients likewise had low normalized T-cell clonal expansion.

V dropped 7 bases and J dropped 3 bases, with 15 bases sitting between them. Germline V gene lookup returns CDR1 LNHDA and CDR2 SQIVND (reference sequence). CDR3 length equals 14 residues. A word on this clone: The antigen remains unidentified.

Here immunoSEQ multiplex PCR was the method, and the copy in TCRdb shows in-frame clones only, minus some. The sample holds about 45,000 clones, roughly nine tenths seen once. The material sequenced was CD4+ or CD8+ T cells sorted from blood, taken in a trial of the OX40 agonist ivuxolimab. The chain employs TRBV19 and TRBJ1-2; maybe TRBD1 (5 bases). The clonotype originates from an adult with an advanced solid tumor such as melanoma, head and neck, liver or kidney cancer. The CDR3 loop reads CASTEAGWDYGYTF. The DNA for the CDR3 is TGTGCCAGTACCGAAGCAGGGTGGGACTATGGCTACACCTTC.